This T cell receptor (beta chain) was sequenced in a study of T cells after yellow fever vaccination. Study-wide results and caveats: Few clonotypes appeared in both CD4 and CD8 compartments.

As to this clonotype: Its target is unknown.

One entry per CDR3 protein, called by TCRdb with MiXCR from the 5' RACE reads. The table has hundreds of thousands of distinct CDR3 sequences, roughly 3.5% seen once. V was clipped by 0 bases and J by 9 bases, with 11 bases between them. CDR1 SGHDN and CDR2 FVKESK come from the germline V gene. The CDR3 spans 13 residues. The sequence was obtained from a young man who received the YFV17D yellow fever vaccine. This chain links TRBV14 with TRBJ1-1, with D perhaps TRBD1 (5 bases). Sequenced here: PBMCs, sampled on the day of the yellow fever booster vaccination. The CDR3 DNA is TGTGCCAGCAGCCAAGAACGCCAGGGTCAAGCTTTCTTT. It codes for CASSQERQGQAFF. Looking up the rest from reference TRBV14 and TRBJ1-1 gives the full variable domain: EAGVTQFPSHSVIEKGQTVTLRCDPISGHDNLYWYRRVMGKEIKFLLHFVKESKQDESGMPNNRFLAERTGGTYSTLKVQPAELEDSGVYFCASSQERQGQAFFGQGTRLTVV.